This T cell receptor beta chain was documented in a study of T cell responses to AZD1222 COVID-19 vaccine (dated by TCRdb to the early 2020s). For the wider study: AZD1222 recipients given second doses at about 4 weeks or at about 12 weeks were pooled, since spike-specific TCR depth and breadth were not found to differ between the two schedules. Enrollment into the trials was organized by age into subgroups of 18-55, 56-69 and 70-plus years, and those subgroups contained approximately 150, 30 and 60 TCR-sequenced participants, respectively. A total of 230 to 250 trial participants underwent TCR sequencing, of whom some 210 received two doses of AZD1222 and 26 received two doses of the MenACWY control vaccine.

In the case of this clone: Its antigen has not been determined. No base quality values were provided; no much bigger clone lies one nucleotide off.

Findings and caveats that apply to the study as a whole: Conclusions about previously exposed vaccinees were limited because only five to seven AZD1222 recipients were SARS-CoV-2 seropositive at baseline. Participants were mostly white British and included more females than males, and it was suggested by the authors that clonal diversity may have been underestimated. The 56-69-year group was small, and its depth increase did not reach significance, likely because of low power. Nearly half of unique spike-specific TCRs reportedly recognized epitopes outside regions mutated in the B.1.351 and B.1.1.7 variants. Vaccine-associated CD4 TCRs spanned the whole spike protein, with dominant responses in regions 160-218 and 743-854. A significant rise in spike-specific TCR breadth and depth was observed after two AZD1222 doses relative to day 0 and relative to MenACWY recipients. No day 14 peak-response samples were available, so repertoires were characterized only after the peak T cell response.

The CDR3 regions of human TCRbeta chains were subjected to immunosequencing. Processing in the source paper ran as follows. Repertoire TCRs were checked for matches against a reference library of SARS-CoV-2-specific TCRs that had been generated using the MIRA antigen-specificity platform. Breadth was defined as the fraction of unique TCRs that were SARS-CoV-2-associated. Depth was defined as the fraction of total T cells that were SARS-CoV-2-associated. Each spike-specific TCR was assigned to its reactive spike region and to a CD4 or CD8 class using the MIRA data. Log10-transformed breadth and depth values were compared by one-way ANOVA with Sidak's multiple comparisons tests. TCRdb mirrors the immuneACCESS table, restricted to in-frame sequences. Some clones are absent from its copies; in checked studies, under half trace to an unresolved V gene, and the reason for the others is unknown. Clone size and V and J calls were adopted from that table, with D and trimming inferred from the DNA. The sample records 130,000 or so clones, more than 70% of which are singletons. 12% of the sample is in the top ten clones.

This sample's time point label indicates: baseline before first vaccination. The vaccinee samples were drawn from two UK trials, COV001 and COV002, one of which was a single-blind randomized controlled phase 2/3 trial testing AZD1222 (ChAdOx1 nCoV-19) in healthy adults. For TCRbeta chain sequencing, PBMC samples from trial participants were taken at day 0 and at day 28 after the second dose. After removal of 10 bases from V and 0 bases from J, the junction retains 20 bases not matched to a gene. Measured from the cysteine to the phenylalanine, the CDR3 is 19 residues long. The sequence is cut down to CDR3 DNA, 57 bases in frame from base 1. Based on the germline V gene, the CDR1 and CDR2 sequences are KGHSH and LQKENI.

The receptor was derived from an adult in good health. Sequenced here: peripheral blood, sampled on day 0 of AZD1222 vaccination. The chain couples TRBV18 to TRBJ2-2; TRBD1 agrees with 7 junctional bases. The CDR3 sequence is CATSKPLLPGQPNTGELFF. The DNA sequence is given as TGTGCCACCTCCAAGCCCCTGCTTCCGGGACAGCCGAACACCGGGGAGCTGTTTTTT.